The present T cell receptor beta chain was sequenced within a study of metastatic and nonmetastatic thyroid tumors. At the level of the study: Repertoires of blood and of tissue (tumor or nodule) from malignant and benign thyroid patients were compared. The study, taken as a whole, reports: Benign nodules reportedly had significantly lower TCR beta diversity than malignant thyroid tumors in blood and tumor.

TCRdb reprocessed the PCR reads using MiXCR. The sample carries about 8,400 clones, approximately 33% recorded once. Patients were all untreated before their thyroid surgery. At least ten counts were recorded for this clone. Its target is unknown. There are 19 residues in the CDR3. Trimming left V 1 base short and J 4 bases short, with 22 bases between. The germline V gene encodes CDR1 SGHAT and CDR2 FQNNGV. Sequencing was done on a sample of tumor tissue. The genes are TRBV11-2 and TRBJ2-2; maybe TRBD1 (6 bases). This TCR was sampled from a female donor with papillary thyroid cancer or a benign thyroid nodule (not recorded which). Some clones in this sample may be carry-over from other donors' samples. As DNA, the CDR3 is TGTGCCAGCAGCTTAGGGATCGGTCGGACAGCCCTCTTCACCGGGGAGCTGTTTTTT. It yields the protein CASSLGIGRTALFTGELFF.